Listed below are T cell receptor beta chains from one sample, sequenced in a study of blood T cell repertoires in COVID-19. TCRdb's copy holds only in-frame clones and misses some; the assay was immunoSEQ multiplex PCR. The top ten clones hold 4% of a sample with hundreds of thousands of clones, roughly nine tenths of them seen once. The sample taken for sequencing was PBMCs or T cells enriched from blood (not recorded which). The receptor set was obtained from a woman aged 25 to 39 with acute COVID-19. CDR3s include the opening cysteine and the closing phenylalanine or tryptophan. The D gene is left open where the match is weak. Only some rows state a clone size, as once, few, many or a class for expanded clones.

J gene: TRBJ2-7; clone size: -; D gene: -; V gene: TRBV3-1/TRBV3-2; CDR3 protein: CASSPRPNSGEREYF; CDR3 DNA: TGTGCCAGCAGCCCCCGCCCAAACTCCGGGGAACGGGAGTACTTC
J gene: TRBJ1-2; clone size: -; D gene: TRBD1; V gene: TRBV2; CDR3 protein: CASMGRQGYGYTF; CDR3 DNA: TGTGCCAGCATGGGAAGACAGGGTTATGGCTACACCTTC
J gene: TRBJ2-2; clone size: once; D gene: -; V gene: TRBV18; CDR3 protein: CASSPGSAGELFF; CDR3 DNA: TGTGCCAGCTCACCAGGTTCAGCCGGGGAGCTGTTTTTT
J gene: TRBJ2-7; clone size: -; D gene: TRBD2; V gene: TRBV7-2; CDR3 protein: CASSPTLAGVREQYF; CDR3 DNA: TGTGCCAGCAGCCCTACTCTAGCGGGGGTACGCGAGCAGTACTTC
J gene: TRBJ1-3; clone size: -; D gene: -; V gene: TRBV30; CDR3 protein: CAWTGRGGNTIYF; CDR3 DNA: TGTGCCTGGACAGGGAGGGGAGGAAACACCATATATTTT
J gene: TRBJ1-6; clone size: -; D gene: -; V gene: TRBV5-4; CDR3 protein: CASSRRGSPLHF; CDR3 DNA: TGTGCCAGCAGCCGGCGGGGTTCACCCCTCCACTTT
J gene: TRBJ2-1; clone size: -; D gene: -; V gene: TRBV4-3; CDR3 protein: CASSGGTGSGYNEQFF; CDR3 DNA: TGCGCCAGCAGCGGGGGAACAGGGAGTGGGTACAATGAGCAGTTCTTC
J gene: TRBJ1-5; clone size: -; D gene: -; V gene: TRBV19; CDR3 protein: CASRKGQYSNQPQHF; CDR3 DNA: TGTGCCAGTAGAAAGGGACAATATAGCAATCAGCCCCAGCATTTT
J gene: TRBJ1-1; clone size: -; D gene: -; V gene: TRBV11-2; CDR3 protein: CASSLEIRGNTEAFF; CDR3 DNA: TGTGCCAGCAGCTTAGAGATCAGGGGAAACACTGAAGCTTTCTTT
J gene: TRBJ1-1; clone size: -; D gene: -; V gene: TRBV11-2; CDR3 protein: CASSLVSEAFF; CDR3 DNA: TGTGCCAGCAGCTTAGTATCTGAAGCTTTCTTT
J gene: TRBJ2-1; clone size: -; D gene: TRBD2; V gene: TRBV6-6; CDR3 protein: CASSPSGGYNEQFF; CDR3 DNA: TGTGCCAGCAGCCCCTCGGGGGGGTACAATGAGCAGTTCTTC
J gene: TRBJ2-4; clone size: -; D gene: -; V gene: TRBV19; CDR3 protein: CASSVDFSNTQSIAKNIQYF; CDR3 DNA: TGTGCCAGTAGTGTGGACTTCTCTAACACACAGTCGATAGCCAAAAACATTCAGTACTTC
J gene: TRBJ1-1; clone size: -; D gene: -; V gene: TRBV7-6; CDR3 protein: CASSFTGNTEAFF; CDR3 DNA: TGTGCCAGCAGCTTTACAGGGAACACTGAAGCTTTCTTT
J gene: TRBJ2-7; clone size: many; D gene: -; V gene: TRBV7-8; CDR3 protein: CASSEQAYEQYF; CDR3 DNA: TGTGCCAGCAGCGAACAGGCCTACGAGCAGTACTTC
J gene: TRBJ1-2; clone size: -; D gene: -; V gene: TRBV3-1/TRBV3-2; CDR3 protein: CASSPTIISVGRDYGYTF; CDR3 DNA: TGTGCCAGCAGCCCCACTATCATCTCGGTAGGGCGGGACTATGGCTACACCTTC
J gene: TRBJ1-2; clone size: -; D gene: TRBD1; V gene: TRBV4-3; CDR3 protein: CASSQEGQGIHGYTF; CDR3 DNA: TGCGCCAGCAGCCAAGAAGGACAGGGAATCCATGGCTACACCTTC
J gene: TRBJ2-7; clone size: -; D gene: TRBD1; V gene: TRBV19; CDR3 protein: CASSIRQGSSYEQYF; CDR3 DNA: TGTGCCAGTAGTATAAGACAGGGATCCTCCTACGAGCAGTACTTC
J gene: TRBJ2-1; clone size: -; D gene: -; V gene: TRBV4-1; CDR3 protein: CASSQAPARGHEQFF; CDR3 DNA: TGCGCCAGCAGCCAAGCCCCAGCGCGGGGACATGAGCAGTTCTTC
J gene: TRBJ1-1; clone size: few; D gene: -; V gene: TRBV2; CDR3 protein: CASREKTVNTEAFF; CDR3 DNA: TGTGCCAGCAGAGAAAAAACAGTGAACACTGAAGCTTTCTTT
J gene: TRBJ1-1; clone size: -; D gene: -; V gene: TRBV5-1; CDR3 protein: CASSAGQTNTEAFF; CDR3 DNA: TGCGCCAGCAGCGCCGGACAGACGAACACTGAAGCTTTCTTT
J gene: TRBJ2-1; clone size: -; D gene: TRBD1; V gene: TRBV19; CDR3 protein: CASSIRTGRTNEQFF; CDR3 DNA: TGTGCCAGTAGTATTAGGACAGGGAGGACCAATGAGCAGTTCTTC
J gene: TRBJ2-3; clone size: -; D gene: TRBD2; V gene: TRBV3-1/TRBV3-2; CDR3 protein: CASSQVVSGGTDTQYF; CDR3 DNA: TGTGCCAGCAGCCAAGTTGTTAGCGGGGGCACAGATACGCAGTATTTT